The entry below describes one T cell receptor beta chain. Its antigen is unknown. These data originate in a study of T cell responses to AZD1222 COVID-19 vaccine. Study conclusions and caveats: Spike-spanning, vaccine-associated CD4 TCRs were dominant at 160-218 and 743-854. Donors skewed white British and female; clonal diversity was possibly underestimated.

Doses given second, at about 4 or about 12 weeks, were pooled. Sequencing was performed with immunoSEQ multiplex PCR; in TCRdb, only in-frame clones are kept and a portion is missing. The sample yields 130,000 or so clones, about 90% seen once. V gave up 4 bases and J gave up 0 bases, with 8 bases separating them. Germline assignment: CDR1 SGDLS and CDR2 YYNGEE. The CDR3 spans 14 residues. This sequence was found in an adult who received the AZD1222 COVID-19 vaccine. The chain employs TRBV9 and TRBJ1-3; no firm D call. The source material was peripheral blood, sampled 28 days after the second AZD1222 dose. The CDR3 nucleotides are TGTGCCAGCAGCCCTACGATCTCTGGAAACACCATATATTTT. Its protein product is CASSPTISGNTIYF. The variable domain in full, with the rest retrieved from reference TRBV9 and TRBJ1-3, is DSGVTQTPKHLITATGQRVTLRCSPRSGDLSVYWYQQSLDQGLQFLIQYYNGEERAKGNILERFSAQQFPDLHSELNLSSLELGDSALYFCASSPTISGNTIYFGEGSWLTVV.